The clone carrying this T cell receptor beta chain turned up a few times. As yet, its antigen is unknown. The source material, RNA transcripts, was used to amplify TCR beta CDR3 regions. During a first-round RT-PCR of the TCR CDR3, the HTBI primer set was used. TCRdb fed the multiplex PCR reads into MiXCR, producing one record per CDR3 protein. The sample has roughly 660,000 distinct CDR3 sequences, 17% seen once. Germline CDR1 SGHDN, CDR2 FVKESK. V was trimmed by 1 base and J by 12 bases, leaving 12 bases between them. The CDR3 is made up of 12 amino acids. The sample is drawn from a study of T cells in Graves' hyperthyroidism and ophthalmopathy. Absent ophthalmopathy progression within 18 months defined stable Graves' hyperthyroidism. Together with thyroid ultrasound, orbital computed tomography, serum thyroxine and TRAb, clinical symptoms were used for diagnoses. Broader study findings: Within blood appeared most thyroid clonotypes that had expanded above 0.001. Stable hyperthyroidism was separated from ophthalmopathy by a model based on 13 V-J features.

The clonotype was recovered from a man aged 45-60 years with Graves' hyperthyroidism. The sample comprised blood. This sequence joins TRBV14 and TRBJ1-2; D is unclear. The CDR3: CASSQVSGADTF. The CDR3 nucleotides read TGTGCCAGCAGCCAAGTATCCGGCGCTGACACCTTC.